Following are 21 T cell receptor beta chains from one sample sequenced in a study of T-cell reconstitution after alpha-beta-depleted transplantation in children. As it was prepared, the TCRbeta library received unique molecular identifiers. One entry per CDR3 protein results from TCRdb running MiXCR on the PCR reads. The repertoire has 6,400 or so distinct CDR3 sequences, about a sixth of them found once; the top ten carry less than 15%. The sequences come from PBMCs, collected before TCRalphabeta/CD19-depleted stem cell transplant. Receptors originate from a boy aged 2-15 years with acute lymphoblastic leukemia, due to receive a stem cell transplant.

By proportion, this clonotype is medium-sized. The gene calls are TRBV24-1 and TRBJ2-6; weak D call: TRBD1 (5 bases). Per germline, CDR1 KGHDR and CDR2 SFDVKD. Trimming took off 1 base at V and 0 bases at J, with 12 bases between the two ends. The length of the CDR3 is 18 residues. Here the CDR3 reads CATSDLDSPNSGANVLTF. The CDR3 DNA reads as TGTGCCACCAGTGATTTAGACAGCCCAAACTCTGGGGCCAACGTCCTGACTTTC.

This clonotype was seen ten or more times. This chain connects TRBV18 to TRBJ2-5; D uncertain. Germline-derived CDR1 and CDR2 are KGHSH and LQKENI. V shed 2 bases and J shed 5 bases, with 15 bases lying between them. This CDR3 has 15 residues. The CDR3, as DNA: TGTGCCAGCTCACCAGAAATCCTATCGCTGGAGACCCAGTACTTC. This encodes CASSPEILSLETQYF.

The rearrangement links TRBV4-2 to TRBJ1-4; the match to TRBD1 covers 8 bases. With V trimmed by 4 bases and J by 7 bases, 8 bases remained unmatched. The CDR3 runs to 15 residues. Germline V gives CDR1 LGHNA, CDR2 YNFKEQ. CDR3 loop: CASSPGTGDFEKLFF. The CDR3 bases are TGTGCCAGCAGCCCCGGGACAGGAGATTTTGAAAAACTGTTTTTT.

This clonotype is judged medium-sized. This sequence joins TRBV7-9 and TRBJ2-3; 7 bases are shared with TRBD2. The germline V gene has CDR1 SEHNR and CDR2 FQNEAQ (reference sequence). Germline trimming cut 5 bases from V and 6 bases from J; bases unmatched to any gene: 8. The CDR3 has 14 amino acids. For the CDR3, the DNA is TGTGCCAGCAGCCCGCGACTAGCAACGGATACGCAGTATTTT. The encoded protein is CASSPRLATDTQYF.

This clonotype has at least ten counts. The chain combines TRBV6-2 or TRBV6-3 with TRBJ1-1; no definite D call. V was trimmed by 6 bases and J by 1 base, leaving 12 bases between them. CDR3 length: 14 residues. Germline CDR1 is MNHEY and CDR2 is SVGEGT. The CDR3 sequence: CASRNNAGNTEAFF. The CDR3 DNA reads TGTGCCAGCAGGAACAATGCGGGGAACACTGAAGCTTTCTTT.

In its sample, this clonotype was seen a few times. V and J are TRBV5-1 and TRBJ2-5; 9 nucleotides line up with TRBD1. Trimming cost V 3 bases and J 12 bases; bases outside gene matches: 12. There are 14 residues in the CDR3. In germline, CDR1 is SGHRS, CDR2 YFSETQ. The CDR3 region is CASSWTRDRVGEYF. DNA of the CDR3: TGCGCCAGCAGCTGGACCCGGGACAGGGTAGGGGAGTACTTC.

This clonotype was observed a handful of times. A read error is possible here, since a much larger clone lies one base away. The V call is TRBV6-1, the J call TRBJ2-7; 7 positions agree with TRBD2. CDR1 is MNHNS, CDR2 SASEGT, per germline. The CDR3 length is 15 residues. V dropped 1 base and J dropped 0; count of bases not matched to a gene: 3. The CDR3 sequence is CASSEGLARSYEQYF. The CDR3 DNA reads TGTGCCAGCAGTGAAGGACTAGCCCGCTCCTACGAGCAGTACTTC.

This clonotype has a count of ten or more. The chain combines TRBV23-1 with TRBJ2-7; D may match TRBD1 or TRBD2 (6 bases each). TRBV23-1 is marked as an open reading frame, function uncertain. V shed 1 base and J shed 0 bases, with 13 bases lying between them. The CDR3 is made up of 16 amino acids. DNA of the CDR3: TGCGCCAGCAGTCAATGGGGCGGGACACTCTCCTACGAGCAGTACTTC. This gives the protein CASSQWGGTLSYEQYF.

This clonotype is medium-sized in the sample. V and J are TRBV20-1 and TRBJ2-3; 9 nucleotides match TRBD1. CDR1 and CDR2 (germline): DFQATT, SNEGSKA (reference sequence). This CDR3 comprises 14 residues. The V and J ends lost 1 base and 6 bases, in that order; junction bases with no gene match: 5. The CDR3: CSARGQGVYDTQYF. CDR3 DNA sequence: TGCAGTGCTAGAGGACAGGGGGTCTACGATACGCAGTATTTT.

This clonotype is categorized as medium-sized (0.01 to 0.1%). CDR3 nucleotides: TGTGCCAGCAGCTCACAGCGGGGCGCTAGCGTTGCGCCCACAGATACGCAGTATTTT. Protein product: CASSSQRGASVAPTDTQYF. The chain is built from TRBV14 and TRBJ2-3; TRBD2 agrees at 7 bases. CDR1 SGHDN and CDR2 FVKESK come from the germline V gene. CDR3 length: 19 residues. The V and J ends lost 5 bases and 2 bases, in that order; junction bases with no gene match: 19.

By proportion, this clonotype is medium-sized. The gene calls are TRBV20-1 and TRBJ1-5; D is undetermined. This CDR3 has 12 amino acids. CDR1 is DFQATT and CDR2 is SNEGSKA in the germline V gene (reference sequence). V lost 0 bases and J lost 11, with 11 bases in between. CDR3 residues: CSARDRGRSQHF. CDR3 sequence (DNA): TGCAGTGCTAGAGATCGAGGGAGGTCCCAGCATTTT.

This clonotype came up many times. The chain recombines TRBV19 with TRBJ2-2, with 7 bases lining up with TRBD1. Trimming cost V 9 bases and J 6 bases; bases outside gene matches: 7. Germline CDR1 and CDR2: LNHDA and SQIVND (reference sequence). This CDR3 contains 13 residues. The CDR3 region is CASGQDPSGELFF. The CDR3 nucleotides read TGTGCCAGCGGACAGGACCCCTCCGGGGAGCTGTTTTTT.

V gene TRBV27 combines with J gene TRBJ1-2; D is possibly TRBD1 (5 bases). The germline gives CDR1 MNHEY, CDR2 SMNVEV (reference sequence). CDR3 length equals 16 residues. Trimming took off 7 bases at V and 8 bases at J, with 26 bases between the two ends. This chain's CDR3 is CASTQSRPGRFGGYTF. CDR3 sequence (DNA): TGTGCCAGCACCCAATCCCGTCCGGGACGGTTCGGGGGCTACACCTTC.

This clonotype came up a few times. A much more abundant neighbour one base away suggests this may be a read error. V is TRBV4-1 and J is TRBJ1-1; D unresolved. Germline V CDR1 and CDR2: MGHRA, YSYEKL. This CDR3 has 14 amino acids. Trimming left V 1 base short and J 1 base short, with 7 bases between. CDR3 in DNA: TGCGCCAGCAGCCAAGTTACAGCGAACACTGAAGCTTTCTTT. The encoded protein is CASSQVTANTEAFF.

V gene TRBV5-1 combines with J gene TRBJ2-5; possible D gene TRBD2, 6 bases. V gave up 0 bases and J gave up 5 bases, with 8 bases separating them. This CDR3 is built from 13 residues. Germline CDR1 SGHRS, CDR2 YFSETQ. DNA of the CDR3: TGCGCCAGCAGCTTGGGCGGGGCTGAGACCCAGTACTTC. Protein product: CASSLGGAETQYF.

This clonotype counts as medium-sized. The V and J genes are TRBV12-3 or TRBV12-4 and TRBJ2-4; no firm D call. The CDR3 totals 12 residues. V was pared by 4 bases and J by 3 bases, with 4 bases between. For the CDR3, the DNA is TGTGCCAGCAGTTACCACAAAAACATTCAGTACTTC. Protein sequence: CASSYHKNIQYF.

This clonotype was observed at least ten times. The CDR3 DNA is TGTGCCATCGAAAACACAGGGAACTCCTACGAGCAGTACTTC. Protein sequence: CAIENTGNSYEQYF. The V call is TRBV10-3, the J call TRBJ2-7; weak D call: TRBD1 (6 bases). Germline CDR1 is ENHRY and CDR2 is SYGVKD. The CDR3 consists of 14 residues. Trimming stripped 8 bases from V and 0 bases from J, with 14 bases between.

This clonotype is medium-sized. The chain joins TRBV5-1 to TRBJ2-7; D is perhaps TRBD1 (6 bases). This CDR3 is built from 14 residues. V lost 2 bases to trimming and J lost 0 bases, with 9 bases between them. CDR1 SGHRS and CDR2 YFSETQ come from the germline V gene. The CDR3 region has the DNA TGCGCCAGCAGCTTAGGACAGAGCTCCTACGAGCAGTACTTC. The encoded protein is CASSLGQSSYEQYF.

This clonotype was observed at least ten times. The chain recombines TRBV7-2 with TRBJ1-3; D perhaps matches TRBD1 (6 bases). Germline V gene data show CDR1 as SGHTA and CDR2 as FQGNSA. V shed 3 bases and J shed 2 bases, with 17 bases lying between them. The CDR3 covers 17 residues. CDR3 DNA sequence: TGTGCCAGCAGCTTGGGGCGCGAACAGGGTACTGGAAACACCATATATTTT. Amino acids: CASSLGREQGTGNTIYF.

This clonotype was picked up one time. V and J are TRBV3-1 and TRBJ2-7; D is ambiguous. The germline gives CDR1 LGHDT, CDR2 YNNKEL (reference sequence). The V end lost 6 bases, the J end lost 1 base, and 10 bases lay between the germline ends. The CDR3 is 13 amino acids. CDR3 nucleotides: TGTGCCAGCAGACCAAGAGATTCCTACGAGCAGTACTTC. Protein product: CASRPRDSYEQYF.

By share, this clonotype counts as medium-sized. The genes are TRBV7-6 and TRBJ2-5, with D possibly matching TRBD1 (6 bases). The CDR3 spans 14 residues. Germline V gives CDR1 SGHVS, CDR2 FNYEAQ. Trimming pared 7 bases from V and 0 bases from J, leaving 12 bases between. The CDR3 reads CASKETGYQETQYF. DNA of the CDR3: TGTGCCAGCAAAGAGACAGGCTACCAAGAGACCCAGTACTTC.